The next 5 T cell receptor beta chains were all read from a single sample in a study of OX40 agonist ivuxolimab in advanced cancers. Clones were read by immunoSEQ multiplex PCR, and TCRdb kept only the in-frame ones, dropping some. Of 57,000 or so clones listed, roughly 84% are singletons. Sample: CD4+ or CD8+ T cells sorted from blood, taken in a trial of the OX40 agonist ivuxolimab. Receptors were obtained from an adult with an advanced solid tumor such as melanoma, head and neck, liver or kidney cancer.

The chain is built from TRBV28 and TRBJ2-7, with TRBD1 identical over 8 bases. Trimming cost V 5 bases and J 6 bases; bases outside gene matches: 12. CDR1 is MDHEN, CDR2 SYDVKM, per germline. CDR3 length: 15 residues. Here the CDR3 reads CASSAPGQVRGEQYF. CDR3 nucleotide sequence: TGTGCCAGCAGTGCTCCGGGACAGGTACGGGGCGAGCAGTACTTC.

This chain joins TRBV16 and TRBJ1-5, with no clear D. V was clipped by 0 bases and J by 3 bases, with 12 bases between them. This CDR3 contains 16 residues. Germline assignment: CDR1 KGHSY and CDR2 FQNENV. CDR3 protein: CASSQSSAGPNQPQHF. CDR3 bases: TGTGCCAGCAGCCAATCCAGCGCAGGCCCCAATCAGCCCCAGCATTTT.

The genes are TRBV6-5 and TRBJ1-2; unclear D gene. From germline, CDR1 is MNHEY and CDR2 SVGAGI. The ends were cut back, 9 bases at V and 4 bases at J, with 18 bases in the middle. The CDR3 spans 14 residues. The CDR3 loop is CASKVALDVYGYTF. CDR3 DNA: TGTGCCAGTAAAGTAGCCCTCGACGTCTATGGCTACACCTTC.

In DNA form, the CDR3 reads TGTGCCAGCAGCTTTTGGCGGGAGAATGAGCAGTTCTTC. Protein product: CASSFWRENEQFF. The chain couples TRBV5-8 to TRBJ2-1; 7 nucleotides agree with TRBD2. The trim removed 2 bases at V and 7 bases at J, leaving 3 bases unmatched. This CDR3 contains 13 residues. Germline V gives CDR1 SGHTS, CDR2 YDEGEE.

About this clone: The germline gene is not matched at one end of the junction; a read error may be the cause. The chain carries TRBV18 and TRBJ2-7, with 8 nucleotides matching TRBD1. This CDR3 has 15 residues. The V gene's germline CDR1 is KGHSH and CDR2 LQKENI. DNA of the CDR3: TGTGCCAGCTCACCCCAGACAGGGGCCTCCGACGAGCAGTACTTC. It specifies CASSPQTGASDEQYF.